This T cell receptor beta chain emerged from a study of cytomegalovirus exposure and HLA in healthy donors. Study-wide background: Genotyping showed roughly 86% of about 370 donors falling in the Caucasian-associated ancestry cluster.

This PCR relied on a set of 60 Vbeta primers and 13 Jbeta primers. The method was immunoSEQ multiplex PCR; TCRdb's version includes in-frame clones alone and lacks a portion of them. The sample shows some 200,000 clones, 70% to 85% of them seen only once. The table lists this clone with a count of one. CDR3 length: 13 residues. V was trimmed by 8 bases and J by 3 bases, leaving 11 bases between them. Germline V gene data show CDR1 as MNHNS and CDR2 as SASEGT. The sequence came from a boy aged 2-9 years in good health and CMV-seronegative. Material: PBMCs. The rearrangement joins TRBV6-1 to TRBJ1-3; possible D gene TRBD1, 5 bases. The CDR3 nucleotides are TGTGCCAGCGGAGGGGTAGGTGGAAACACCATATATTTT. Translating it yields CASGGVGGNTIYF.